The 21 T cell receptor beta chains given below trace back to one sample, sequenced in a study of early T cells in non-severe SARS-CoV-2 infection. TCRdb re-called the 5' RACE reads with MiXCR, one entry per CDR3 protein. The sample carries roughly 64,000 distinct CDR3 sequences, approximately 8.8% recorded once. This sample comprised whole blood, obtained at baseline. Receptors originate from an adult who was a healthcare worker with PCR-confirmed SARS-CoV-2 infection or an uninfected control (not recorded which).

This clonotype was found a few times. The CDR3 DNA is TGTGCCAGCAGTCAAGACAGGCTCGAGTCCTACGAGCAGTACTTC. This sequence encodes CASSQDRLESYEQYF. This rearrangement joins TRBV11-2 to TRBJ2-7; possibly TRBD1 for D (6 bases). The CDR3 length is 15 residues. Germline CDR1 is SGHAT and CDR2 is FQNNGV. Trimming removed 6 bases from V and 1 base from J, with 16 bases in between.

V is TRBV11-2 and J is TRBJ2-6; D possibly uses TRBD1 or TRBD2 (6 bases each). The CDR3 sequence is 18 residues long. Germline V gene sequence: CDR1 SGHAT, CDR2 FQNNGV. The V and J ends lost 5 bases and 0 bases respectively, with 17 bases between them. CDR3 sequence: CASSLTRDTLSGANVLTF. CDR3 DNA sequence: TGTGCCAGCAGCCTGACTAGGGACACGCTCTCTGGGGCCAACGTCCTGACTTTC.

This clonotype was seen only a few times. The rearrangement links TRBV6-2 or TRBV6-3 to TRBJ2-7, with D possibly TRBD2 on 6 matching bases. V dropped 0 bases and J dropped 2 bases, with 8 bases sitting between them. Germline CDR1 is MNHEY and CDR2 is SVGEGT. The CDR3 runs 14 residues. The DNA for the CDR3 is TGTGCCAGCAGTTACTCGGGACTCCCCTACGAGCAGTACTTC. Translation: CASSYSGLPYEQYF.

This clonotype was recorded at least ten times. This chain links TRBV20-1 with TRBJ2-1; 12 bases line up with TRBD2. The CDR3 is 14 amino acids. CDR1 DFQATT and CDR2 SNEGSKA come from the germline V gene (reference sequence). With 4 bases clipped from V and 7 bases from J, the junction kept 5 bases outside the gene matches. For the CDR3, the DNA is TGCAGTGCTAACCTAGCGGGAGGGCCGAATGAGCAGTTCTTC. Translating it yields CSANLAGGPNEQFF.

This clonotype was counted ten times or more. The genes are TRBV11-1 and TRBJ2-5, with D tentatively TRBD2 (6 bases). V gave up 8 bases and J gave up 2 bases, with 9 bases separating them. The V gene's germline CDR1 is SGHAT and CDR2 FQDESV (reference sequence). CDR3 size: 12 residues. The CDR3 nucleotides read TGTGCCAGCCGGGACTTGCAAGAGACCCAGTACTTC. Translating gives CASRDLQETQYF. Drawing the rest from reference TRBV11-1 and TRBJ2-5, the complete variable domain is EAEVAQSPRYKITEKSQAVAFWCDPISGHATLYWYRQILGQGPELLVQFQDESVVDDSQLPKDRFSAERLKGVDSTLKIQPAELGDSAMYLCASRDLQETQYFGPGTRLLVL.

The CDR3 loop reads CASSQAGGGGTEAFF. As DNA, the CDR3 is TGTGCCAGCAGCCAAGCAGGGGGCGGGGGGACTGAAGCTTTCTTT. The chain links TRBV4-2 to TRBJ1-1; 8 bases line up with TRBD1. Trimming cost V 1 base and J 5 bases; bases outside gene matches: 6. The length of the CDR3 is 15 residues. Germline V gives CDR1 LGHNA, CDR2 YNFKEQ.

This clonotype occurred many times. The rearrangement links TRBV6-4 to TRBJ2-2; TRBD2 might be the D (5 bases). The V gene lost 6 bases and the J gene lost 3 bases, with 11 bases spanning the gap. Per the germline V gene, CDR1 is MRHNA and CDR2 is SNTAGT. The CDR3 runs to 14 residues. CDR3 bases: TGTGCCAGCAGAGGGAACGGGGACACCGGGGAGCTGTTTTTT. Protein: CASRGNGDTGELFF.

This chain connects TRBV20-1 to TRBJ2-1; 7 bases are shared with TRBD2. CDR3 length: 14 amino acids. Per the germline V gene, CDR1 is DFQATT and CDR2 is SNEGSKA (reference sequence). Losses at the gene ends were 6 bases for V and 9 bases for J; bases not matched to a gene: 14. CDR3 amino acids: CSAPPAGVGGEQFF. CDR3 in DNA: TGCAGTGCCCCCCCGGCGGGAGTGGGGGGTGAGCAGTTCTTC.

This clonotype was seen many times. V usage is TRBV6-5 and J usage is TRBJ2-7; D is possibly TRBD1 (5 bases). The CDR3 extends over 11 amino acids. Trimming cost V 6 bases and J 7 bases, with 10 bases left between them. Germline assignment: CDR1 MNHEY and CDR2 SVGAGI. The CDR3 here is CASSTAGEQYF. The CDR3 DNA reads TGTGCCAGCAGCACGGCAGGGGAGCAGTACTTC.

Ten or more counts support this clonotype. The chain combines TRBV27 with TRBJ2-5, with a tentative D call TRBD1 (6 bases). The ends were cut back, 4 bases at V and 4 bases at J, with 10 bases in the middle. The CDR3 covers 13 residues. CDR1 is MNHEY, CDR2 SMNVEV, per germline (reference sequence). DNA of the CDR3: TGTGCCAGCAGTTGGGGGCCTACAGAGACCCAGTACTTC. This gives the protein CASSWGPTETQYF.

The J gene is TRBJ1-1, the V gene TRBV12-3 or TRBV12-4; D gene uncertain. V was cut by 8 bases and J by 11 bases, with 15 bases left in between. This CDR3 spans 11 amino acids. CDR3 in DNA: TGTGCCAGCGGCGTGGGTTCGGGGGCTTTCTTT. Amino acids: CASGVGSGAFF.

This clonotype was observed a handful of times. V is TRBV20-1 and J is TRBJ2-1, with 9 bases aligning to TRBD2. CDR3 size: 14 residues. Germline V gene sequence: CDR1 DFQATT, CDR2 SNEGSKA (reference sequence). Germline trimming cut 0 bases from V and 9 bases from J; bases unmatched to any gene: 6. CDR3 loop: CSARDIAGASEQFF. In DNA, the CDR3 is TGCAGTGCTAGAGATATAGCGGGAGCCAGTGAGCAGTTCTTC.

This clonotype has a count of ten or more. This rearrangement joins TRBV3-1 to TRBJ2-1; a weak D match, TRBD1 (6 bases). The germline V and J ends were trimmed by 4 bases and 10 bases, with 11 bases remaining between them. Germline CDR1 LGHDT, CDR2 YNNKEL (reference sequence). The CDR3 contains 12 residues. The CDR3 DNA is TGTGCCAGCAGCCCACAGGGTCGAGAGCAGTTCTTC. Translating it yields CASSPQGREQFF.

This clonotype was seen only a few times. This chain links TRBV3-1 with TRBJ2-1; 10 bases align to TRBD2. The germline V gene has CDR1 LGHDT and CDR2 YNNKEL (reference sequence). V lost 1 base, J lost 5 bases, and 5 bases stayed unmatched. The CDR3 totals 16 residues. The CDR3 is CASSQGVAGGDNEQFF. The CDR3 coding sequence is TGTGCCAGCAGCCAAGGTGTAGCGGGAGGTGACAATGAGCAGTTCTTC.

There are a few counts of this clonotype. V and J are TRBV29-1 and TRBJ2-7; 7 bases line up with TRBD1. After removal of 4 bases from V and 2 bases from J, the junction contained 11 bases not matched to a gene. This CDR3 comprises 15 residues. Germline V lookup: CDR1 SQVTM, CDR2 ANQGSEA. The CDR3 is CSVALPGTVAYEQYF. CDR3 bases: TGCAGCGTTGCCCTCCCGGGGACAGTCGCCTACGAGCAGTACTTC.

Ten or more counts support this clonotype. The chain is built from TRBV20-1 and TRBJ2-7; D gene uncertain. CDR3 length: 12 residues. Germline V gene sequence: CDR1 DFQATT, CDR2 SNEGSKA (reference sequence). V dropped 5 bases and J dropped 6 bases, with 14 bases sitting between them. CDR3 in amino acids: CSACRITSEQYF. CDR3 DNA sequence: TGCAGTGCTTGCCGTATAACAAGCGAGCAGTACTTC.

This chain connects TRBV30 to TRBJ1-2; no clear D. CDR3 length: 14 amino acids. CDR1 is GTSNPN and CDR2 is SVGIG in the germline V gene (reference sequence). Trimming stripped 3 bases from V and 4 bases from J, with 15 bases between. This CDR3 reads CAWSHLENIYGYTF. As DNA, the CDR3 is TGTGCCTGGAGCCATCTGGAGAACATCTATGGCTACACCTTC.

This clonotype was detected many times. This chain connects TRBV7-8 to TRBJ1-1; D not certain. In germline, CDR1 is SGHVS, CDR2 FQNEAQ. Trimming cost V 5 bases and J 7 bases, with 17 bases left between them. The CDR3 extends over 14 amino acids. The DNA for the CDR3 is TGTGCCAGCAGCCCCAAGGAGCCGACGGGTGAAGCTTTCTTT. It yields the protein CASSPKEPTGEAFF.

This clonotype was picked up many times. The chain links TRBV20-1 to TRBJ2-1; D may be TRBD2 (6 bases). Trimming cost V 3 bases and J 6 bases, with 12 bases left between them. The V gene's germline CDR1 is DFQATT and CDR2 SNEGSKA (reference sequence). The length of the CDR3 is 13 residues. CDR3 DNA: TGCAGTGCTAGGTTTCAGCGGGCCAATGAGCAGTTCTTC. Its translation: CSARFQRANEQFF.

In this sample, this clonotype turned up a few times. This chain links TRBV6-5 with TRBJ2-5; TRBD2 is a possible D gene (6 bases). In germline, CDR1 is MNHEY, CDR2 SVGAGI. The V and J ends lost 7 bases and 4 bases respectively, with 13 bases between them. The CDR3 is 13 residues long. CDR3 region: CASTPPGVETQYF. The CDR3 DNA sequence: TGTGCCAGCACCCCGCCGGGGGTAGAGACCCAGTACTTC.

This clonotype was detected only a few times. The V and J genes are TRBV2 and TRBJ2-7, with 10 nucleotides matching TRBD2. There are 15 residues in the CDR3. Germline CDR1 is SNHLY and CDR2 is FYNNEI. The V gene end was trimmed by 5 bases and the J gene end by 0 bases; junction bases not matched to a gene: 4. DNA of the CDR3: TGTGCCAGCAGTCTACTAGCGGGGCCCTCCTACGAGCAGTACTTC. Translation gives CASSLLAGPSYEQYF.